This T cell receptor (beta chain) was documented in a study of shared clonotypes between healthy human individuals. Turning to the study itself: Researchers drew samples from two women and a few men aged 18 to 49.

Profiled with immunoSEQ multiplex PCR; TCRdb holds only in-frame clones, not every one. Of about 560,000 clones listed, just over 75% were seen once; the top ten hold 12%. V was shortened by 8 bases and J by 2 bases, with 11 bases between the two germline ends. CDR1 and CDR2 from the germline V gene are SGHTS and YDEGEE. This CDR3 has 12 residues. Donation came from healthy HIV-negative adults that had no recent acute infections or vaccinations. With unsorted samples, genomic DNA was obtained from tens of millions of PBMCs. The sample taken for sequencing was PBMCs. The chain employs TRBV5-8 and TRBJ2-7; the D is unclear. This receptor was identified in a woman in her forties in good health. Some clones in this sample may be carry-over from other donors' samples. The CDR3 reads CASGIQPYEQYF. Here the CDR3 DNA reads TGTGCCAGTGGGATCCAGCCCTACGAGCAGTACTTC.